The next 24 T cell receptor beta chains were all read from a single sample in a study of blood T cell repertoires in COVID-19. The data were produced by immunoSEQ multiplex PCR, yet TCRdb's version contains in-frame clones alone and is incomplete. This sample has more than 150,000 clones, with approximately 79% found just once. Sequencing input: peripheral blood. The source of these receptors is a man younger than 45 with active or convalescent COVID-19.

The chain uses TRBV5-4 and TRBJ2-3; 12 bases line up with TRBD2. The CDR3 covers 17 residues. Germline values: CDR1 SGHNT, CDR2 YYREEE (reference sequence). The V and J ends lost 2 bases and 0 bases, in that order; junction bases with no gene match: 4. CDR3 amino acids: CASSFRLAGASTDTQYF. The DNA for the CDR3 is TGTGCCAGCAGCTTTAGACTAGCGGGGGCCAGCACAGATACGCAGTATTTT.

The rearrangement uses TRBV3-1 (or the pseudogene TRBV3-2) and TRBJ1-2; possible D gene TRBD1, 6 bases. V lost 3 bases and J lost 6, with 14 bases in between. The CDR3 loop spans 14 amino acids. Per the germline V gene, CDR1 is LGHDT and CDR2 is YNNKEL (reference sequence). The CDR3 reads CASSHDSGVNGYTF. In DNA form, the CDR3 reads TGTGCCAGCAGCCACGATTCAGGGGTGAATGGCTACACCTTC.

This clone was picked up one time. The rearrangement joins TRBV9 to TRBJ2-1, with D possibly TRBD2 on 5 matching bases. V was clipped by 4 bases and J by 6 bases, with 11 bases between them. The length of the CDR3 is 13 residues. CDR1 and CDR2 from the germline V gene are SGDLS and YYNGEE. DNA for the CDR3: TGTGCCAGCAGCCCTCGGGCGGGCAATGAGCAGTTCTTC. Translating it yields CASSPRAGNEQFF.

This sequence joins TRBV27 and TRBJ1-1; 11 bases are shared with TRBD1. V trimming: 3 bases; J trimming: 3 bases; junction bases outside the gene matches: 9. This CDR3 has 17 amino acids. Germline V gene sequence: CDR1 MNHEY, CDR2 SMNVEV (reference sequence). In nucleotides, the CDR3 is TGTGCCAGCAGTTTGTGGGGTCGGGACAGGGGGGACACTGAAGCTTTCTTT. Protein sequence: CASSLWGRDRGDTEAFF.

This chain links TRBV10-3 with TRBJ2-3; tentatively, D is TRBD2 (6 bases). V lost 2 bases, J lost 9 bases, and 12 bases lay in between. CDR1 is ENHRY, CDR2 SYGVKD, per germline. The CDR3 contains 13 residues. In DNA, the CDR3 is TGTGCCATCAGTGAGACGGGACTCTTCACGCAGTATTTT. Translating gives CAISETGLFTQYF.

The chain carries TRBV4-1 and TRBJ1-5, with TRBD1 matching over 7 bases. Germline loops: CDR1 MGHRA, CDR2 YSYEKL. Germline trimming cut 3 bases from V and 4 bases from J; bases unmatched to any gene: 18. The CDR3 totals 19 residues. In DNA, the CDR3 is TGCGCCAGCAGCCAGGTGGGGTACCGGGACAGCCGGCGAAATCAGCCCCAGCATTTT. Translated, it gives CASSQVGYRDSRRNQPQHF.

V usage is TRBV6-1 and J usage is TRBJ2-7; weak D call: TRBD1 (6 bases). The CDR3 totals 15 residues. The V gene's germline CDR1 is MNHNS and CDR2 SASEGT. V was clipped by 0 bases and J by 0 bases, with 9 bases between them. CDR3 DNA: TGTGCCAGCAGTGAAGCGAGGGGGAGCTCCTACGAGCAGTACGTC. It codes for CASSEARGSSYEQYV.

This chain uses TRBV27 with TRBJ1-1; D might be TRBD1 (6 bases). The CDR3 runs to 13 residues. Trimming took 6 bases from V and 7 from J, leaving 15 bases between them. The germline gives CDR1 MNHEY, CDR2 SMNVEV (reference sequence). CDR3 sequence reads: CASRSSGTREAFF. CDR3 bases: TGTGCCAGCAGGTCCTCCGGGACACGTGAAGCTTTCTTT.

The chain carries TRBV6-4 and TRBJ2-1; D perhaps matches TRBD1 (6 bases). The V end lost 4 bases, the J end lost 5 bases, and 9 bases lay between the germline ends. The length of the CDR3 is 13 residues. Germline V CDR1 and CDR2: MRHNA, SNTAGT. The CDR3 protein is CASSVRGNNEQFF. CDR3 coding DNA: TGTGCCAGCAGTGTGAGGGGGAACAATGAGCAGTTCTTC.

The chain is built from TRBV6-5 and TRBJ1-2, with TRBD1 matching over 7 bases. CDR1 is MNHEY and CDR2 is SVGAGI in the germline V gene. V dropped 2 bases and J dropped 4; count of bases not matched to a gene: 7. This CDR3 has 15 amino acids. The CDR3 is CASSYNRQGGYGYTF. CDR3 in DNA: TGTGCCAGCAGTTACAATAGACAGGGCGGCTATGGCTACACCTTC.

The chain combines TRBV19 with TRBJ1-1; D is perhaps TRBD1 (6 bases). V shed 4 bases and J shed 3 bases, with 15 bases lying between them. This CDR3 spans 15 amino acids. Germline loops: CDR1 LNHDA, CDR2 SQIVND (reference sequence). CDR3 DNA: TGTGCCAGTAGTAGGGGGGGCTCAGGGGACACTGAAGCTTTCTTT. This encodes CASSRGGSGDTEAFF.

The V and J genes are TRBV29-1 and TRBJ1-3, with D possibly TRBD1 on 6 matching bases. V lost 4 bases and J 2 bases, leaving 12 bases between the germline ends. The CDR3 is 14 amino acids. CDR1 is SQVTM, CDR2 ANQGSEA, per germline. CDR3: CSVGRQEAGNTIYF. CDR3 bases: TGCAGCGTTGGGAGACAGGAGGCTGGAAACACCATATATTTT.

The chain links TRBV28 to TRBJ1-1; 8 nucleotides align to TRBD1. With 6 bases clipped from V and 4 bases from J, the junction kept 7 bases outside the gene matches. The CDR3 has 14 amino acids. Looked up from germline, CDR1 is MDHEN and CDR2 is SYDVKM. The DNA of the CDR3 is TGTGCCAGCAGGGGAGGACAGGGCACCACTGAAGCTTTCTTT. Amino acid sequence: CASRGGQGTTEAFF.

This clone has a single count. The gene calls are TRBV6-2 or TRBV6-3 and TRBJ2-3, with D possibly TRBD2 on 5 matching bases. The V gene's germline CDR1 is MNHEY and CDR2 SVGEGT. The CDR3 has 18 residues. Trimming stripped 0 bases from V and 2 bases from J, with 18 bases between. CDR3 DNA: TGTGCCAGCAGTTACTCGATCGGTGCTAGCTCCTACACAGATACGCAGTATTTT. Translated: CASSYSIGASSYTDTQYF.

The chain links TRBV9 to TRBJ2-5; no clear D gene. The CDR3 spans 13 residues. Germline CDR1 is SGDLS and CDR2 is YYNGEE. The V end was cut by 0 bases, the J end by 3 bases, with 6 bases between. This chain's CDR3 is CASSVDREETQYF. CDR3 nucleotides: TGTGCCAGCAGCGTAGACAGAGAAGAGACCCAGTACTTC.

The chain has TRBV27 and TRBJ2-1, with 11 bases aligning to TRBD2. Germline CDR1 MNHEY, CDR2 SMNVEV (reference sequence). The length of the CDR3 is 13 residues. The V segment lost 9 bases and the J segment 7 bases; nucleotides outside the gene matches: 5. The CDR3 bases are TGTGCCAGTACTAGCGGGAGTGGAAATGAGCAGTTCTTC. Translation gives CASTSGSGNEQFF.

The CDR3 sequence: CAWRLAGGSYEQYF. The CDR3 nucleotides are TGTGCCTGGAGACTAGCGGGTGGATCCTACGAGCAGTACTTC. The chain employs TRBV30 and TRBJ2-7; TRBD2 aligns across 9 bases. The CDR3 is made up of 14 amino acids. Trimming took 3 bases from V and 1 from J; bases not matched to a gene: 4. Germline CDR1 is GTSNPN and CDR2 is SVGIG (reference sequence).

Details on this clone: This specimen includes other DNA sequences encoding the same CDR3. This rearrangement joins TRBV6-4 to TRBJ2-3; D unresolved. V lost 2 bases and J 2 bases, leaving 5 bases between the germline ends. CDR3 length: 13 residues. Germline-derived CDR1 and CDR2 are MRHNA and SNTAGT. The CDR3 DNA sequence: TGTGCCAGCAGTGACCGAGTCACAGATACGCAGTATTTT. It specifies CASSDRVTDTQYF.

For this clone: Different DNA sequences within this sample yield the same CDR3. V usage is TRBV11-2 and J usage is TRBJ1-5; 8 positions match TRBD1. Trimming removed 0 bases from V and 4 bases from J; junction bases left unmatched: 2. Looked up from germline, CDR1 is SGHAT and CDR2 is FQNNGV. This CDR3 is 15 amino acids long. CDR3 loop: CASSLDGTGNQPQHF. CDR3 bases: TGTGCCAGCAGCTTAGATGGGACAGGAAATCAGCCCCAGCATTTT.

V gene TRBV2 combines with J gene TRBJ1-5; D is undetermined. Per the germline V gene, CDR1 is SNHLY and CDR2 is FYNNEI. Trimming removed 2 bases from V and 5 bases from J, with 7 bases in between. The CDR3 extends over 13 amino acids. In nucleotides, the CDR3 is TGTGCCAGCAGTGAACGGGAATATCAGCCCCAGCATTTT. It encodes CASSEREYQPQHF.

The chain links TRBV10-3 to TRBJ1-5; D is possibly TRBD1 (5 bases). Germline V gene lookup returns CDR1 ENHRY and CDR2 SYGVKD. The CDR3 has 15 residues. The V end lost 2 bases, the J end lost 5 bases, and 13 bases lay between the germline ends. Here the CDR3 reads CAISEGGGGDQPQHF. In DNA form, the CDR3 reads TGTGCCATCAGTGAGGGTGGCGGGGGGGATCAGCCCCAGCATTTT.

The chain carries TRBV2 and TRBJ2-3; 14 nucleotides match TRBD2. V lost 4 bases to trimming and J lost 1 base; unmatched junction nucleotides: 13. The CDR3 contains 20 residues. Germline V gene lookup returns CDR1 SNHLY and CDR2 FYNNEI. CDR3 sequence: CASSAYPGTSGSWGTDTQYF. The CDR3, as DNA: TGTGCCAGCAGTGCCTACCCTGGGACTAGCGGGAGTTGGGGCACAGATACGCAGTATTTT.

The genes are TRBV28 and TRBJ2-7; the D gene is possibly TRBD2 (6 bases). The CDR3 contains 16 residues. Germline V gene data show CDR1 as MDHEN and CDR2 as SYDVKM. Trimming took off 8 bases at V and 7 bases at J, with 27 bases between the two ends. This CDR3 is CASAHHVSKGEVEQYV. The CDR3, as DNA: TGTGCCAGCGCCCATCATGTATCAAAAGGGGAGGTAGAGCAGTACGTC.

The chain carries TRBV28 and TRBJ1-1, with D perhaps matching TRBD1 (5 bases). The V gene's germline CDR1 is MDHEN and CDR2 SYDVKM. V was clipped by 6 bases and J by 1 base, with 12 bases between them. The CDR3 has 14 amino acids. CDR3 sequence reads: CASSSGSANTEAFF. The CDR3 region has the DNA TGTGCCAGCAGCTCAGGGTCGGCGAACACTGAAGCTTTCTTT.